One and the same sample provided the 18 T cell receptor beta chains below, sequenced in a study of blood T cell repertoires in COVID-19. This table comes from immunoSEQ multiplex PCR, and its TCRdb copy is limited to in-frame clones, with some not included. The sample contains a few hundred thousand clones, around 87% of which appear only once. Material: PBMCs or T cells enriched from blood (not recorded which). The receptors come from a woman aged 18-29 years with acute COVID-19.

A single count supports this clone. The chain couples TRBV19 to TRBJ1-1; D is possibly TRBD1 (6 bases). V was shortened by 5 bases and J by 0 bases, with 16 bases between the two germline ends. Germline V gives CDR1 LNHDA, CDR2 SQIVND (reference sequence). This CDR3 is built from 16 residues. The CDR3 sequence: CASSLQGPPMNTEAFF. Written as DNA, the CDR3 is TGTGCCAGTAGTTTACAGGGACCCCCTATGAACACTGAAGCTTTCTTT.

This chain uses TRBV7-2 with TRBJ2-7; TRBD2 agrees at 14 bases. Germline V CDR1 and CDR2: SGHTA, FQGNSA. Trimming at V came to 5 bases and at J to 6 bases, leaving 6 bases not matched to a gene. The CDR3 consists of 15 residues. In DNA form, the CDR3 reads TGTGCCAGCAGCATCGGACTAGCGGGAGGTCGCGAGCAGTACTTC. As protein: CASSIGLAGGREQYF.

The chain joins TRBV18 to TRBJ1-6; D not resolved. This CDR3 contains 14 residues. Germline V gives CDR1 KGHSH, CDR2 LQKENI. Trimming took 3 bases from V and 9 from J, leaving 12 bases between them. The CDR3 sequence is CASSPNGGLSPLHF. CDR3 sequence (DNA): TGTGCCAGCTCACCCAACGGAGGGCTTTCACCCCTCCACTTT.

V is TRBV7-8 and J is TRBJ2-3, with no clear D. The germline gives CDR1 SGHVS, CDR2 FQNEAQ. The CDR3 sequence is 14 residues long. V was trimmed by 0 bases and J by 5 bases, leaving 9 bases between them. DNA for the CDR3: TGTGCCAGCAGCTTAGCGCTTAGTGGAGATACGCAGTATTTT. It codes for CASSLALSGDTQYF.

The J gene is TRBJ2-1, the V gene TRBV12-3 or TRBV12-4; the match to TRBD2 covers 7 bases. CDR3 length: 10 residues. V was clipped by 8 bases and J by 8 bases; unmatched bases: 0. The CDR3 DNA is TGTGCCAGCCGGGGGGATGAGCAGTTCTTC. This encodes CASRGDEQFF.

As DNA, the CDR3 is TGTGCCAGCAGTTTATCCGGACAGGGCGAAGAAAAACTGTTTTTT. This sequence encodes CASSLSGQGEEKLFF. The rearrangement joins TRBV27 to TRBJ1-4; 8 nucleotides match TRBD1. Germline CDR1 MNHEY, CDR2 SMNVEV (reference sequence). The CDR3 loop spans 15 amino acids. With 0 bases clipped from V and 8 bases from J, the junction kept 5 bases outside the gene matches.

The chain recombines TRBV5-1 with TRBJ2-1, with 12 bases lining up with TRBD2. CDR1 and CDR2 (germline): SGHRS, YFSETQ. Germline trimming cut 0 bases from V and 11 bases from J; bases unmatched to any gene: 18. The CDR3 consists of 19 residues. CDR3 coding DNA: TGCGCCAGCAGCTTGGTACCCCTAGCGGGAGGGCCGATGGTTAATCAGCAGTTCTTC. This codes for CASSLVPLAGGPMVNQQFF.

The gene calls are TRBV15 and TRBJ1-5, with unresolved D. Germline V gives CDR1 LNHNV, CDR2 YYDKDF (reference sequence). V was cut by 0 bases and J by 6 bases, with 6 bases left in between. This CDR3 region has 13 residues. CDR3 protein: CATSRDRRQPQHF. The CDR3, as DNA: TGTGCCACCAGCAGAGATCGTCGTCAGCCCCAGCATTTT.

This chain links TRBV9 with TRBJ2-7; 8 bases fit TRBD2. Trimming removed 0 bases from V and 2 bases from J; junction bases left unmatched: 4. There are 15 residues in the CDR3. From germline, CDR1 is SGDLS and CDR2 YYNGEE. CDR3 DNA: TGTGCCAGCAGCGTAGCGGGAGGGATTACCTACGAGCAGTACTTC. As protein: CASSVAGGITYEQYF.

The chain links TRBV10-1 to TRBJ1-2; the D gene is possibly TRBD1 (6 bases). The germline gives CDR1 WNHNN, CDR2 SYGVQD (reference sequence). CDR3 length: 15 residues. The V gene lost 4 bases and the J gene lost 8 bases, with 20 bases spanning the gap. CDR3 region: CASSGPDSQLCGYTF. In nucleotides, the CDR3 is TGCGCCAGCAGTGGTCCGGACAGTCAATTATGCGGCTACACCTTC.

The chain employs TRBV18 and TRBJ1-2, with D maybe TRBD1 (6 bases). The germline CDR1 and CDR2 sequences are KGHSH and LQKENI. This CDR3 region has 14 residues. The germline V and J ends were trimmed by 2 bases and 5 bases, with 12 bases remaining between them. This CDR3 reads CASSPRDTAYGYTF. As DNA, the CDR3 is TGTGCCAGCTCACCAAGGGACACCGCATATGGCTACACCTTC.

This clone is a singleton in its sample. The V gene is TRBV11-2, the J gene TRBJ2-5, with D possibly matching TRBD2 (5 bases). Looked up from germline, CDR1 is SGHAT and CDR2 is FQNNGV. V lost 8 bases and J 2 bases, leaving 18 bases between the germline ends. The CDR3 extends over 15 amino acids. DNA of the CDR3: TGTGCCAGCCGTCGAGGGAGCGTAATACAAGAGACCCAGTACTTC. It is translated as CASRRGSVIQETQYF.

This clone was detected once. V gene TRBV27 combines with J gene TRBJ2-7; 10 bases agree with TRBD1. The V and J ends lost 4 bases and 4 bases, in that order; junction bases with no gene match: 4. Germline V CDR1 and CDR2: MNHEY, SMNVEV (reference sequence). CDR3 length: 14 residues. The chain's CDR3 is CASSYRTGGYEQYF. In nucleotides, the CDR3 is TGTGCCAGCAGTTATCGGACAGGGGGGTACGAGCAGTACTTC.

V gene TRBV4-2 combines with J gene TRBJ2-1, with 8 bases matching TRBD2. The junction had 7 bases not matched to a gene; V was cut back by 6 bases and J by 9 bases. This CDR3 region has 13 residues. Germline CDR1 LGHNA, CDR2 YNFKEQ. The CDR3, as DNA: TGTGCCAGCAGTCCTAGCGGGTTCCGTGAGCAGTTCTTC. Its translation: CASSPSGFREQFF.

The J gene is TRBJ2-3, the V gene TRBV9; unclear D gene. This CDR3 spans 14 amino acids. Between the trimmed V and J ends, which lost 4 bases and 2 bases, there was a span of 11 bases. In germline, CDR1 is SGDLS, CDR2 YYNGEE. The CDR3 DNA reads as TGTGCCAGCAGCTCCTATGGTTCCACAGATACGCAGTATTTT. This gives the protein CASSSYGSTDTQYF.

This clone was observed once. The chain joins TRBV5-8 to TRBJ2-2; 9 bases are a match to TRBD2. This CDR3 comprises 16 residues. Unmatched junction bases numbered 3, after V lost 2 bases and J lost 1 base. Germline V lookup: CDR1 SGHTS, CDR2 YDEGEE. CDR3 nucleotide sequence: TGTGCCAGCAGCTTACAGACTAGCGGGAACACCGGGGAGCTGTTTTTT. Translating it yields CASSLQTSGNTGELFF.

This clone appeared once. The chain links TRBV7-8 to TRBJ2-1; possibly TRBD2 for D (5 bases). Germline assignment: CDR1 SGHVS and CDR2 FQNEAQ. V was trimmed by 4 bases and J by 6 bases, leaving 16 bases between them. There are 15 residues in the CDR3. CDR3 sequence reads: CASSSRDLGLNEQFF. The CDR3 DNA reads as TGTGCCAGCAGCTCGAGGGATTTGGGCCTCAATGAGCAGTTCTTC.

The chain links TRBV9 to TRBJ2-3; 9 bases are a match to TRBD2. The CDR3 runs 15 residues. Trimming removed 0 bases from V and 3 bases from J; junction bases left unmatched: 2. Germline assignment: CDR1 SGDLS and CDR2 YYNGEE. The CDR3 region is CASSVVAGETDTQYF. CDR3 coding DNA: TGTGCCAGCAGCGTAGTAGCGGGAGAAACAGATACGCAGTATTTT.